The 29 T cell receptor beta chains below were found in one sample sequenced in a study of cytomegalovirus exposure and HLA in healthy donors (dated by TCRdb to 2015 to 2018). Libraries were prepared through the immunoSEQ multiplex PCR assay. A mixture of 60 forward primers for TCR Vbeta segments and 13 reverse primers for TCR Jbeta segments was used in the multiplex PCR. TCRdb provides this immuneACCESS table in a form limited to in-frame rearrangements. Some clones are lacking; in checked studies, under half of them reflect an unresolved V gene, and why the rest are absent is not known. Counted in this sample were approximately 110,000 clones; around 70% of them appeared once. The biggest ten clones account for roughly 8.7% of the sample. The sample consisted of PBMCs. The receptors here all came from a man under 40 in good health and CMV-seropositive.

The V call is TRBV6-1, the J call TRBJ1-5, with D uncertain. Trimming took off 1 base at V and 7 bases at J, with 17 bases between the two ends. The CDR3 has 16 residues. Germline V gene lookup returns CDR1 MNHNS and CDR2 SASEGT. CDR3 in DNA: TGTGCCAGCAGTGAAGATCAAGTCCTCCCTCGGCAGCCCCAGCATTTT. Amino acid sequence: CASSEDQVLPRQPQHF.

This rearrangement joins TRBV5-1 to TRBJ1-1; D gene unclear. The CDR3 loop spans 15 amino acids. From germline, CDR1 is SGHRS and CDR2 YFSETQ. Between the trimmed V and J ends, which lost 3 bases and 0 bases, there was a span of 12 bases. The CDR3 sequence is CASSWQSDLNTEAFF. The CDR3 coding sequence is TGCGCCAGCAGCTGGCAGTCTGATCTGAACACTGAAGCTTTCTTT.

This clone was found a few times. The gene calls are TRBV9 and TRBJ2-2, with 12 positions matching TRBD2. The germline gives CDR1 SGDLS, CDR2 YYNGEE. V trimming: 3 bases; J trimming: 7 bases; junction bases outside the gene matches: 10. The CDR3 has 17 amino acids. CDR3 protein: CASSAHLAGGPGGELFF. The CDR3 DNA is TGTGCCAGCAGCGCCCACCTAGCGGGGGGGCCCGGCGGGGAGCTGTTTTTT.

The gene calls are TRBV6-5 and TRBJ1-2; the match to TRBD1 covers 7 bases. CDR1 and CDR2 from the germline V gene are MNHEY and SVGAGI. The CDR3 is 14 amino acids. Trimming cost V 5 bases and J 5 bases; bases outside gene matches: 8. CDR3 nucleotides: TGTGCCAGCAGTGGACACAGGGGCCTTTATGGCTACACCTTC. Its protein product is CASSGHRGLYGYTF.

This clone appeared a few times. The chain carries TRBV6-5 and TRBJ2-7; TRBD2 matches at 8 bases. The V and J ends lost 5 bases and 2 bases, in that order; junction bases with no gene match: 8. The germline CDR1 and CDR2 sequences are MNHEY and SVGAGI. The CDR3 is made up of 15 amino acids. CDR3 sequence: CASSLREGSPYEQYF. As DNA, the CDR3 is TGTGCCAGCAGTCTACGGGAGGGATCTCCCTACGAGCAGTACTTC.

The chain employs TRBV10-3 and TRBJ2-3; TRBD2 matches 7 bases. This CDR3 spans 17 amino acids. Germline V gene data show CDR1 as ENHRY and CDR2 as SYGVKD. With 10 bases clipped from V and 5 bases from J, the junction kept 21 bases outside the gene matches. CDR3 nucleotides: TGTGCCACCCAATCCCCTGGGCTAGCGGCCGGGGGAGATACGCAGTATTTT. It is translated as CATQSPGLAAGGDTQYF.

The chain recombines TRBV28 with TRBJ2-7; a weak D match, TRBD1 (6 bases). Germline lookup yields CDR1 MDHEN and CDR2 SYDVKM. V lost 3 bases, J lost 6 bases, and 9 bases lay in between. This CDR3 comprises 12 residues. In nucleotides, the CDR3 is TGTGCCAGCAGTTTCAGGGGCTTCGAGCAGTACGTC. It encodes CASSFRGFEQYV.

The V and J genes are TRBV7-9 and TRBJ1-2; TRBD1 matches at 9 bases. Germline V gene data show CDR1 as SEHNR and CDR2 as FQNEAQ (reference sequence). After removal of 5 bases from V and 6 bases from J, the junction contained 10 bases not matched to a gene. There are 15 residues in the CDR3. The DNA for the CDR3 is TGTGCCAGCAGCCTGACAGGGGGTGCCTCTAATGGCTACACCTTC. Protein sequence: CASSLTGGASNGYTF.

The rearrangement uses TRBV7-6 and TRBJ2-3; D is ambiguous. Per germline, CDR1 SGHVS and CDR2 FNYEAQ. V lost 7 bases to trimming and J lost 4 bases, with 6 bases between them. The CDR3 extends over 11 amino acids. CDR3 DNA sequence: TGTGCCAGCACCTTCGCAGATACGCAGTATTTT. Translation gives CASTFADTQYF.

The chain employs TRBV9 and TRBJ2-7; a possible D gene is TRBD2 (6 bases). V lost 0 bases, J lost 2 bases, and 15 bases lay in between. The CDR3 has 16 amino acids. The germline V gene has CDR1 SGDLS and CDR2 YYNGEE. DNA for the CDR3: TGTGCCAGCAGCGTAGGGCTAGGCAGCGGGCCCTACGAGCAGTACTTC. Amino acids: CASSVGLGSGPYEQYF.

The chain recombines TRBV6-1 with TRBJ1-1; D call uncertain. Trimming took off 4 bases at V and 4 bases at J, with 13 bases between the two ends. Germline V gene lookup returns CDR1 MNHNS and CDR2 SASEGT. This CDR3 has 14 residues. In DNA form, the CDR3 reads TGTGCCAGCAGTGCATCTAGAGTGGGCACTGAAGCTTTCTTT. Protein product: CASSASRVGTEAFF.

The gene calls are TRBV28 and TRBJ2-6; the match to TRBD1 covers 7 bases. After removal of 2 bases from V and 2 bases from J, the junction contained 6 bases not matched to a gene. The CDR3 runs to 17 residues. Germline CDR1 reads MDHEN; CDR2 reads SYDVKM. The CDR3 reads CASSLLTGAPGANVLTF. The CDR3, as DNA: TGTGCCAGCAGTTTACTCACAGGGGCCCCTGGGGCCAACGTCCTGACTTTC. Complete variable domain (other parts from reference TRBV28 and TRBJ2-6): DVKVTQSSRYLVKRTGEKVFLECVQDMDHENMFWYRQDPGLGLRLIYFSYDVKMKEKGDIPEGYSVSREKKERFSLILESASTNQTSMYLCASSLLTGAPGANVLTFGAGSRLTVL.

This clone was seen only a few times. This sequence joins TRBV6-1 and TRBJ2-7, with D possibly being TRBD1 (5 bases). From germline, CDR1 is MNHNS and CDR2 SASEGT. V was pared by 4 bases and J by 0 bases, with 19 bases between. The CDR3 totals 17 residues. CDR3 loop: CASSGPRQGSISYEQYF. CDR3 nucleotides: TGTGCCAGCAGTGGCCCGAGGCAGGGTTCCATCTCCTACGAGCAGTACTTC.

This clone appeared a single time. The J gene is TRBJ2-2, the V gene TRBV11-3; the match to TRBD1 covers 10 bases. The CDR3 spans 15 residues. Trimming cost V 3 bases and J 6 bases; bases outside gene matches: 4. Germline CDR1 reads SGHNT; CDR2 reads YENEEA. The DNA of the CDR3 is TGTGCCAGCAGCTTCCTGGACAGGGGGGCCGGGGAGCTGTTTTTT. This gives the protein CASSFLDRGAGELFF.

V and J are TRBV4-3 and TRBJ2-3; 11 bases are shared with TRBD2. Germline V gives CDR1 LGHNA, CDR2 YSLEER. CDR3 length: 16 residues. The V segment lost 5 bases and the J segment 7 bases; nucleotides outside the gene matches: 11. The CDR3 sequence: CASSYRLAGRWYTQYF. CDR3 coding DNA: TGCGCCAGCAGCTACCGACTAGCGGGAAGGTGGTATACGCAGTATTTT.

The genes are TRBV6-6 and TRBJ1-2; 8 bases fit TRBD1. The CDR3 covers 14 residues. Germline V gives CDR1 MNHNY, CDR2 SVGAGI (reference sequence). V dropped 5 bases and J dropped 8; count of bases not matched to a gene: 10. The CDR3 DNA reads TGTGCCAGCAGTACTGACCGCAGGGGGCGAGGCTACACCTTC. Translating gives CASSTDRRGRGYTF.

This clone was counted between two and nine times. V is TRBV6-1 and J is TRBJ2-1; 7 bases fit TRBD2. V was clipped by 5 bases and J by 5 bases; unmatched bases: 9. Germline loops: CDR1 MNHNS, CDR2 SASEGT. The CDR3 is 15 residues long. The CDR3 DNA follows: TGTGCCAGCAGTCCTCGAGCGGGGCCCAACAATGAGCAGTTCTTC. Its translation: CASSPRAGPNNEQFF.

This clone was observed a single time. J is TRBJ1-2 and V is TRBV11-2, with TRBD1 matching 8 bases. V lost 1 base, J lost 4 bases, and 5 bases stayed unmatched. Germline CDR1 and CDR2: SGHAT and FQNNGV. This CDR3 is built from 15 residues. The chain's CDR3 is CASSLGAGGGYGYTF. CDR3 nucleotides: TGTGCCAGCAGCTTAGGTGCAGGGGGCGGCTATGGCTACACCTTC.

The chain employs TRBV27 and TRBJ1-1; TRBD1 might be the D (5 bases). This CDR3 is 15 amino acids long. The germline gives CDR1 MNHEY, CDR2 SMNVEV (reference sequence). Trimming removed 1 base from V and 1 base from J, with 10 bases in between. The CDR3 here is CASSLFQGPNTEAFF. In DNA form, the CDR3 reads TGTGCCAGCAGTTTATTTCAGGGCCCGAACACTGAAGCTTTCTTT.

The chain uses TRBV7-3 and TRBJ1-2; 8 nucleotides align to TRBD1. CDR1 SGHTA and CDR2 FQGTGA come from the germline V gene. The J segment lost 3 bases and the V segment lost 7 bases, leaving 4 bases of the junction unmatched. CDR3 length: 13 amino acids. CDR3 in DNA: TGTGCCAGCACCCAACAGGGGGACTATGGCTACACCTTC. Encoded protein: CASTQQGDYGYTF.

The chain uses TRBV11-2 and TRBJ2-1; 8 positions match TRBD2. CDR3 length: 16 amino acids. The germline V gene encodes CDR1 SGHAT and CDR2 FQNNGV. V shed 8 bases, J shed 1 base, and the junction held 10 bases outside the gene matches. The CDR3 nucleotides are TGTGCCAGCGAAGGATTTAGCGGGGATTCCTACAATGAGCAGTTCTTC. Translated: CASEGFSGDSYNEQFF.

The J gene is TRBJ2-5, the V gene TRBV2, with TRBD2 identical over 8 bases. V was pared by 4 bases and J by 3 bases, with 10 bases of the junction left unmatched. CDR1 and CDR2 (germline): SNHLY, FYNNEI. The CDR3 runs 16 residues. The CDR3 reads CASSVHGGGLKETQYF. CDR3 DNA sequence: TGTGCCAGCAGTGTTCACGGGGGGGGGCTTAAAGAGACCCAGTACTTC.

This chain joins TRBV9 and TRBJ2-7; 10 positions match TRBD1. After removal of 0 bases from V and 2 bases from J, the junction contained 5 bases not matched to a gene. Germline V gene lookup returns CDR1 SGDLS and CDR2 YYNGEE. CDR3 length equals 16 residues. CDR3 in DNA: TGTGCCAGCAGCGTAGCTGGACAGGGGGGCCCCTACGAGCAGTACTTC. Translation: CASSVAGQGGPYEQYF.

The J gene is TRBJ1-2, the V gene TRBV27, with 8 bases identical to TRBD1. Germline V lookup: CDR1 MNHEY, CDR2 SMNVEV (reference sequence). V was pared by 5 bases and J by 7 bases, with 6 bases of the junction left unmatched. The CDR3 covers 13 residues. CDR3 protein: CASSRTGMGGYTF. CDR3 coding DNA: TGTGCCAGCAGTCGGACAGGGATGGGTGGCTACACCTTC.

The V and J genes are TRBV29-1 and TRBJ1-2; D is uncertain. Germline CDR1 and CDR2: SQVTM and ANQGSEA. CDR3 size: 14 residues. Trimming stripped 4 bases from V and 0 bases from J, with 12 bases between. The CDR3 is CSVALGSPNYGYTF. The CDR3 nucleotides are TGCAGCGTTGCTTTGGGCAGCCCTAACTATGGCTACACCTTC.

The chain couples TRBV11-2 to TRBJ2-2; 9 bases map to TRBD1. From germline, CDR1 is SGHAT and CDR2 FQNNGV. The J segment lost 3 bases and the V segment lost 3 bases, leaving 5 bases of the junction unmatched. The CDR3 spans 16 residues. CDR3 in amino acids: CASSFNRGLDTGELFF. CDR3 DNA sequence: TGTGCCAGCAGCTTTAACAGGGGGCTGGACACCGGGGAGCTGTTTTTT.

This chain joins TRBV9 and TRBJ2-2; 8 nucleotides agree with TRBD2. J gave up 1 base and V 1 base, and 6 bases lay outside the gene matches. The germline V gene encodes CDR1 SGDLS and CDR2 YYNGEE. There are 17 residues in the CDR3. The CDR3 spells CASSVFKLAENTGELFF. The CDR3 nucleotides read TGTGCCAGCAGCGTATTTAAACTAGCGGAGAACACCGGGGAGCTGTTTTTT. Full variable domain (remainder filled in from reference TRBV9 and TRBJ2-2): DSGVTQTPKHLITATGQRVTLRCSPRSGDLSVYWYQQSLDQGLQFLIQYYNGEERAKGNILERFSAQQFPDLHSELNLSSLELGDSALYFCASSVFKLAENTGELFFGEGSRLTVL.

This chain uses TRBV4-2 with TRBJ2-1; D gene uncertain. The V end was cut by 0 bases, the J end by 5 bases, with 11 bases between. This CDR3 spans 15 amino acids. Per germline, CDR1 LGHNA and CDR2 YNFKEQ. This CDR3 reads CASSQDPFENNEQFF. The CDR3 DNA follows: TGTGCCAGCAGCCAAGATCCGTTCGAGAACAATGAGCAGTTCTTC.

The chain is built from TRBV6-1 and TRBJ2-5; D possibly corresponds to TRBD1 (7 bases). V was shortened by 1 base and J by 4 bases, with 25 bases between the two germline ends. CDR1 is MNHNS and CDR2 is SASEGT in the germline V gene. The CDR3 loop spans 19 amino acids. The CDR3 loop reads CASSEGGGGAAISRETQYF. CDR3 DNA sequence: TGTGCCAGCAGTGAAGGAGGGGGCGGGGCGGCCATTTCCCGAGAGACCCAGTACTTC.